This TCR beta chain emerged from a study of cytomegalovirus exposure and HLA in healthy donors. Study-level points and caveats: Reportedly, fewer N-insertions than the approximately 690-donor mean appeared in an Asian-associated ancestry cluster in a later analysis. Most CMV-associated TCR beta chains were later found to appear HLA-restricted.

Trimming removed 3 bases at V and 5 bases at J, with 20 bases between. This CDR3 comprises 16 residues. Germline assignment: CDR1 SGHNT and CDR2 YYREEE (reference sequence). Each donor's status was that of a healthy bone marrow donor. The PCR had 60 Vbeta and 13 Jbeta primers. Measured with immunoSEQ multiplex PCR; TCRdb has only the in-frame clones, and not every one. The data hold about 250,000 clones, with about nine tenths observed a single time. Regarding this clone: Its target is not known.

The rearrangement links TRBV5-4 to TRBJ2-5; weak D call: TRBD2 (7 bases). The receptor comes from a girl aged 2-10 years in good health and CMV-seronegative. Sequencing input: PBMCs. For the CDR3, the DNA is TGTGCCAGCAGCTGGGGGCCTAGCGGAGGGGGGGAGACCCAGTACTTC. Its protein product is CASSWGPSGGGETQYF. Using reference TRBV5-4 and TRBJ2-5 for the parts outside the CDR3, the full variable domain is ETGVTQSPTHLIKTRGQQVTLRCSSQSGHNTVSWYQQALGQGPQFIFQYYREEENGRGNFPPRFSGLQFPNYSSELNVNALELDDSALYLCASSWGPSGGGETQYFGPGTRLLVL.